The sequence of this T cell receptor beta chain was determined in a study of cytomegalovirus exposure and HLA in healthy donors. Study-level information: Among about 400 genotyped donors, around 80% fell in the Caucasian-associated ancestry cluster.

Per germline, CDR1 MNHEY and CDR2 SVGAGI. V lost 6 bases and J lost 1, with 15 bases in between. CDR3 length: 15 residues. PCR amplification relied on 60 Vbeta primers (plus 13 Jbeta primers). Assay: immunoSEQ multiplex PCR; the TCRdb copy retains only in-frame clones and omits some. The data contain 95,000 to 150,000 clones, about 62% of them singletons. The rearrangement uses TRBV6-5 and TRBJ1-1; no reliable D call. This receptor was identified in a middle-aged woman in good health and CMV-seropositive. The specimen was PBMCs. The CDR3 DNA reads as TGTGCCAGCAGCCTAGCCCAGGCGGGGAACACTGAAGCTTTCTTT. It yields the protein CASSLAQAGNTEAFF.